There are many counts of the clone carrying this T cell receptor (beta chain). This entry comes from a study of molecular identifiers for immune sequencing clone quantification. Per the germline V gene, CDR1 is MNHEY and CDR2 is SVGAGI. The CDR3 runs to 16 residues. V lost 0 bases to trimming and J lost 7 bases, with 18 bases between them. Each CDR3 protein gets one entry after TCRdb re-called the PCR reads with MiXCR. This sample has about 36,000 distinct CDR3 sequences, with 15% to 20% found just once. J is TRBJ2-5 and V is TRBV6-5; D possibly corresponds to TRBD2 (7 bases). The sequenced material came from naive CD8+ T cells from blood, with Jurkat cell RNA spiked in. The subset was: FACS-sorted CD8+CD4-CCR7+CD45RA+ naive T cells. This clonotype originated in a human donor in good health. Some libraries in this study had Jurkat cell RNA spiked in. DNA of the CDR3: TGTGCCAGCAGTTACTCGAGGGCGGGGGCGCAGGGGACCCAGTACTTC. Amino acids: CASSYSRAGAQGTQYF.